A selection of T cell receptor beta chains follows, all from one sample in a study of cytomegalovirus exposure and HLA in healthy donors. Only in-frame clones appear in the TCRdb table, and some are missing; sequencing was by immunoSEQ multiplex PCR. This sample has more than 95,000 clones; about 13% occur once, and the top ten carry approximately 15%. The sequenced sample was PBMCs. These receptors all come from a man aged 40-49 years in good health and CMV-seropositive. CDR3s include the opening cysteine and the closing phenylalanine or tryptophan.

TRBV7-8 | CASSFNPGGFIYEQYF
TRBV13 | CASSLAILAGEQYF
TRBV15 | CATSIYGVYNEQFF
TRBV5-1 | CASSGGTAPAKNIQYF
TRBV5-4 | CASSLAGAEETQYF
TRBV27 | CASSLSLTKDRNYGYTF
TRBV6-1 | CASRVTGDQPQHF
TRBV9 | CASSVGTGETDTQYF
TRBV12-5 | CASGTPGQGTEAFF
TRBV6-5 | CASSLYRGSSYEQYF
TRBV7-2 | CASSPRGGKLGYTF
TRBV7-6 | CASSLELAGEYNEQFF
TRBV6-5 | CASSPDRGYTGELFF
TRBV30 | CAWDRGLNTEAFF
TRBV4-3 | CASSQDRAHNQPQHF
TRBV12-5 | CASGFRTGDEKLFF
TRBV6-5 | CASKGTVDTQYF
TRBV28 | CASSLEGGTSAETQYF
TRBV30 | CAWSARQGYGYTF
TRBV19 | CASRDRGRRTEAFF
TRBV29-1 | CSVGVAGKANEQFF
TRBV2 | CASRKDRGGSEAFF
TRBV5-1 | CASSLDRDDGELFF
TRBV19 | CASSARVPFNQPQHF
TRBV28 | CASSPSGLAAHSYEQYF
TRBV6-6 | CASSRTGSEYGYTF
TRBV6-1 | CASSRQETYEQYF
TRBV4-3 | CASSPGQGTDEQYF
TRBV10-2 | CASSVGLAELQETQYF
TRBV7-3 | CASSLDSQETQYF
TRBV4-3 | CASSPITEGSAGYTF
TRBV7-2 | CASSLAEGWETQYF
TRBV19 | CASSIETFYEQYF
TRBV4-1 | CASSQPGQGSTEQYF
TRBV30 | CAWSRGTFYEQYF
TRBV5-8 | CASSFWTSGEAEQFF
TRBV19 | CASSSTGIQETQYF
TRBV6-6 | CASSPDRPEQFF
TRBV19 | CASSNQGFYEQYF
TRBV28 | CASSLGGNTEAFF
TRBV5-1 | CATSGGSSYNEQFF
TRBV7-6 | CASSLGRATNEKLFF
TRBV7-9 | CASSPAGGTYEQYF
TRBV7-2 | CASSLVAGENEKLFF
TRBV5-1 | CASSHPSGAYEQYF
TRBV6-5 | CASSYTGGRGQETQYF
TRBV27 | CASSPADRVRNQPQHF
TRBV19 | CASRLAQGETQYF
TRBV11-2 | CASRGTGTDTQYF